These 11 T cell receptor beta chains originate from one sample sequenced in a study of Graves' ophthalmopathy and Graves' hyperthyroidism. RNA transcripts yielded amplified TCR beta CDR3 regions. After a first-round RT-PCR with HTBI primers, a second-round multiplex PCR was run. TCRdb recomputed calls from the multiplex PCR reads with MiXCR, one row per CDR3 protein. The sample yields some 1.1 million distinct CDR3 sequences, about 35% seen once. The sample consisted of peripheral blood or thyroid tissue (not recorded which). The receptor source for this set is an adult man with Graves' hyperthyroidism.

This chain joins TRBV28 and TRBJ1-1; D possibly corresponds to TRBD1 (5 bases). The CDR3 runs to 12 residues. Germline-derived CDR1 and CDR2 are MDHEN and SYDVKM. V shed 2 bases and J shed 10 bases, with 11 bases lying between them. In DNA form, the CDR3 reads TGTGCCAGCAGTTTAACGGGGAGGGGAGCTTTCTTT. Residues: CASSLTGRGAFF.

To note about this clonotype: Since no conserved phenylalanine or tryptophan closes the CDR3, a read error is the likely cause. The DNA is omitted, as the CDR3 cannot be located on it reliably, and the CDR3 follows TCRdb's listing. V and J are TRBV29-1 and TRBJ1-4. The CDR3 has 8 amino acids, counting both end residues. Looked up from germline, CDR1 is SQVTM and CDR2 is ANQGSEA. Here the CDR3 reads CSVEDLWG.

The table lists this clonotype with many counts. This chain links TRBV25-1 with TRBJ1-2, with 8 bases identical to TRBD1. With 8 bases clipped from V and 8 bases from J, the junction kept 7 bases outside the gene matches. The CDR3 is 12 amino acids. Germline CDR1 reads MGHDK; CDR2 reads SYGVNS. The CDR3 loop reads CASRDRSRGYTF. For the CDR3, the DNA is TGTGCCAGCCGGGACAGGAGCCGAGGCTACACCTTC.

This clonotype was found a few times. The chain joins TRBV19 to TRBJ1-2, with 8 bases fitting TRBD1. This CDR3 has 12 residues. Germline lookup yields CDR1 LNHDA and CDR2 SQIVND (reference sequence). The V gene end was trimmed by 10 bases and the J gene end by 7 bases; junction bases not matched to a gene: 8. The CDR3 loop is CATESGGVGYTF. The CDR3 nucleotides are TGTGCCACCGAGTCAGGGGGCGTTGGCTACACCTTC. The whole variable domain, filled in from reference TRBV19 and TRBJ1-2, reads DGGITQSPKYLFRKEGQNVTLSCEQNLNHDAMYWYRQDPGQGLRLIYYSQIVNDFQKGDIAEGYSVSREKKESFPLTVTSAQKNPTAFYLCATESGGVGYTFGSGTRLTVV.

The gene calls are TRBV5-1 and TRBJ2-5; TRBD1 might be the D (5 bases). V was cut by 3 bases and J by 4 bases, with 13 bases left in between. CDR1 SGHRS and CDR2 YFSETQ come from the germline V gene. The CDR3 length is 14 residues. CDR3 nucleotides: TGCGCCAGCAGCTCGCAGGGTTTAGGAGAGACCCAGTACTTC. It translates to CASSSQGLGETQYF.

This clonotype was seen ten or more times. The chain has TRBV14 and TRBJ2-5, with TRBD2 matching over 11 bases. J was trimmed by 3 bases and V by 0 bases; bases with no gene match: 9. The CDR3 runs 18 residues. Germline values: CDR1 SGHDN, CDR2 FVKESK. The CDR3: CASSQDRAPGLAEETQYF. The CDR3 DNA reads TGTGCCAGCAGCCAAGACAGAGCGCCGGGACTAGCGGAAGAGACCCAGTACTTC.

CDR3 DNA sequence: TGTGCCAGCAGTTTATGGAAAGGGGACAGCTCGGAGGAAAAACTGTTTTTT. It codes for CASSLWKGDSSEEKLFF. V gene TRBV28 combines with J gene TRBJ1-4, with 7 positions matching TRBD1. The trim removed 0 bases at V and 8 bases at J, leaving 12 bases unmatched. Looked up from germline, CDR1 is MDHEN and CDR2 is SYDVKM. The CDR3 runs 17 residues.

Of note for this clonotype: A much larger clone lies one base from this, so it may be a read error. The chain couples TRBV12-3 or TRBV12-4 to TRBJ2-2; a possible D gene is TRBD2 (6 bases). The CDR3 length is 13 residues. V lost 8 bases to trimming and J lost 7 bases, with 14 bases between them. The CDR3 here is CASLGRGGGELFF. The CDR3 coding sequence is TGTGCCAGCTTGGGACGGGGAGGCGGGGAGCTGTTTTTT.

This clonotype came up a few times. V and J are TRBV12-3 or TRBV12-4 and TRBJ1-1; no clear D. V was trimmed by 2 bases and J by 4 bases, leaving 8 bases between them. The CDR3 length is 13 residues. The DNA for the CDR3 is TGTGCCAGCAGTTTATTGCGAGCCACTGAAGCTTTCTTT. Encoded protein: CASSLLRATEAFF.

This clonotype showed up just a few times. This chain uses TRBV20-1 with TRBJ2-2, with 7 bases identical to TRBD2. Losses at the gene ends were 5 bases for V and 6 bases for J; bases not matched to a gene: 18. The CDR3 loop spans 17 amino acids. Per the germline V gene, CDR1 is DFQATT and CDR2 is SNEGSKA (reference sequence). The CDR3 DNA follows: TGCAGTGCTGACCCTTGGGGCGGGGGATCTGATGCCGGGGAGCTGTTTTTT. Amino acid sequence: CSADPWGGGSDAGELFF.

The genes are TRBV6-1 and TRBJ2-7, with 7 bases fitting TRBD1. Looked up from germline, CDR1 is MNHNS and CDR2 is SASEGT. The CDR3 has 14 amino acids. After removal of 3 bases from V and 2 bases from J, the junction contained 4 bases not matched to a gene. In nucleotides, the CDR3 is TGTGCCAGCAGTGAGTGGCAGGGGGCCTACGAGCAGTACTTC. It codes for CASSEWQGAYEQYF.